The clone carrying this TCR beta chain came up many times. Localized lung adenocarcinoma, a non-small cell lung cancer, affected the donors. Losses at the gene ends were 0 bases for V and 2 bases for J; bases not matched to a gene: 4. The CDR3 extends over 16 amino acids. The germline CDR1 and CDR2 sequences are MNHEY and SVGAGI. One entry per CDR3 protein, called by TCRdb with MiXCR from the PCR reads. The table includes about 7,600 distinct CDR3 sequences, about 50% detected once. These data come from a study of CD4 and CD8 cells across lung adenocarcinoma regions. What was sequenced was CD8+ T cells from the center of a lung tumor. The sequence was obtained from a male donor with lung adenocarcinoma. The CD4 and CD8 labels of this study may be unreliable. The rearrangement uses TRBV6-5 and TRBJ2-7, with 10 bases that match TRBD2. The DNA for the CDR3 is TGTGCCAGCAGTTACTCGCGGACTAGCGGAACCTACGAGCAGTACTTC. Protein: CASSYSRTSGTYEQYF.